These 20 T cell receptor beta chains came from one sample sequenced in a study of blood T cell repertoires in COVID-19. This table comes from immunoSEQ multiplex PCR, and its TCRdb copy is limited to in-frame clones, with some not included. The sample carries some 300,000 clones, about 90% recorded once. Sequenced: peripheral blood. These receptors were obtained from a woman aged 45-60 years with COVID-19, enrolled during active disease.

J is TRBJ2-3 and V is TRBV4-1, with 9 bases aligning to TRBD2. J was trimmed by 0 bases and V by 4 bases; bases with no gene match: 5. This CDR3 spans 16 amino acids. Germline lookup yields CDR1 MGHRA and CDR2 YSYEKL. The CDR3 bases are TGCGCCAGCAGCCGACTAGCGGTGACTAGCACAGATACGCAGTATTTT. Translation: CASSRLAVTSTDTQYF.

The rearrangement joins TRBV10-3 to TRBJ2-2; D possibly corresponds to TRBD1 (5 bases). CDR3 length: 14 amino acids. In germline, CDR1 is ENHRY, CDR2 SYGVKD. The V end lost 6 bases, the J end lost 0 bases, and 8 bases lay between the germline ends. CDR3 in DNA: TGTGCCATCAGGCCGGACACGAACACCGGGGAGCTGTTTTTT. Translation: CAIRPDTNTGELFF.

V and J are TRBV7-8 and TRBJ1-5, with a possible D match to TRBD1 (6 bases). Germline V gene data show CDR1 as SGHVS and CDR2 as FQNEAQ. The CDR3 has 17 residues. V lost 4 bases, J lost 3 bases, and 19 bases lay in between. Here the CDR3 DNA reads TGTGCCAGCAGCTCCTCTTTGAGGGGGGGGGACAATCAGCCCCAGCATTTT. Its translation: CASSSSLRGGDNQPQHF.

DNA for the CDR3: TGTGCCAGCAGCCAAGACATTAGCGGGAGGGGATACAATGAGCAGTTCTTC. It translates to CASSQDISGRGYNEQFF. The rearrangement links TRBV3-1 (or the pseudogene TRBV3-2) to TRBJ2-1; 11 bases map to TRBD2. J was trimmed by 4 bases and V by 0 bases; bases with no gene match: 5. The CDR3 runs 17 residues. Germline loops: CDR1 LGHDT, CDR2 YNNKEL (reference sequence).

Comment on this clone: The identical CDR3 is also encoded by other nucleotide sequences in the sample. The rearrangement joins TRBV7-8 to TRBJ1-1, with 8 bases matching TRBD1. The germline CDR1 and CDR2 sequences are SGHVS and FQNEAQ. V shed 6 bases, J shed 7 bases, and the junction held 7 bases outside the gene matches. There are 13 residues in the CDR3. The CDR3 sequence: CASSLAGQGEAFF. CDR3 nucleotide sequence: TGTGCCAGCAGTTTGGCTGGACAGGGTGAAGCTTTCTTT.

This clone was seen a handful of times. V usage is TRBV15 and J usage is TRBJ1-2, with a weak D call TRBD1 (5 bases). CDR1 and CDR2 from the germline V gene are LNHNV and YYDKDF (reference sequence). Trimming left V 0 bases short and J 2 bases short, with 7 bases between. The CDR3 is 14 amino acids. CDR3: CATSRERGNYGYTF. CDR3 DNA: TGTGCCACCAGCAGAGAACGGGGGAACTATGGCTACACCTTC.

J is TRBJ2-7 and V is TRBV29-1; D uncertain. This CDR3 has 11 residues. Per germline, CDR1 SQVTM and CDR2 ANQGSEA. The V end lost 6 bases, the J end lost 2 bases, and 8 bases lay between the germline ends. This CDR3 is CSVGSTYEQYF. The DNA for the CDR3 is TGCAGCGTGGGCAGCACCTACGAGCAGTACTTC.

The chain uses TRBV9 and TRBJ2-3, with D tentatively TRBD1 (6 bases). This CDR3 spans 20 amino acids. The V gene lost 1 base and the J gene lost 1 base, with 25 bases spanning the gap. Germline V gives CDR1 SGDLS, CDR2 YYNGEE. The CDR3 spells CASSVRGAHRTGRGTDTQYF. CDR3 DNA: TGTGCCAGCAGCGTAAGAGGAGCACACCGTACAGGGCGCGGCACAGATACGCAGTATTTT. Looking up the rest from reference TRBV9 and TRBJ2-3 gives the full variable domain: DSGVTQTPKHLITATGQRVTLRCSPRSGDLSVYWYQQSLDQGLQFLIQYYNGEERAKGNILERFSAQQFPDLHSELNLSSLELGDSALYFCASSVRGAHRTGRGTDTQYFGPGTRLTVL.

CDR3 amino acids: CASVRQGEAFF. The DNA of the CDR3 is TGTGCCAGCGTAAGACAGGGCGAAGCTTTCTTT. The chain joins TRBV12-3 or TRBV12-4 to TRBJ1-1, with 7 nucleotides matching TRBD1. CDR3 length: 11 amino acids. V lost 8 bases to trimming and J lost 8 bases; unmatched junction nucleotides: 5.

The gene calls are TRBV7-8 and TRBJ1-1; 10 nucleotides align to TRBD1. V lost 3 bases to trimming and J lost 5 bases; unmatched junction nucleotides: 6. CDR3 length: 15 amino acids. Germline CDR1 reads SGHVS; CDR2 reads FQNEAQ. In DNA, the CDR3 is TGTGCCAGCAGCTTGGTGGGACAGGGGAAAACTGAAGCTTTCTTT. It translates to CASSLVGQGKTEAFF.

The V gene is TRBV9, the J gene TRBJ2-7, with TRBD2 identical over 13 bases. Germline V CDR1 and CDR2: SGDLS, YYNGEE. The CDR3 is 16 residues long. After removal of 4 bases from V and 3 bases from J, the junction contained 7 bases not matched to a gene. This chain's CDR3 is CASSPGTSGIYYEQYF. DNA for the CDR3: TGTGCCAGCAGCCCGGGGACTAGCGGGATTTACTACGAGCAGTACTTC.

The gene calls are TRBV5-1 and TRBJ2-4, with unresolved D. CDR3 length: 15 residues. Trimming pared 6 bases from V and 0 bases from J, leaving 13 bases between. Germline V gives CDR1 SGHRS, CDR2 YFSETQ. DNA for the CDR3: TGCGCCAGCAAGATCGGTGATCTAGCCAAAAACATTCAGTACTTC. Translating gives CASKIGDLAKNIQYF.

V usage is TRBV18 and J usage is TRBJ2-1, with TRBD2 matching 9 bases. J was trimmed by 8 bases and V by 3 bases; bases with no gene match: 8. This CDR3 is built from 15 residues. The germline V gene has CDR1 KGHSH and CDR2 LQKENI. The CDR3 nucleotides are TGTGCCAGCTCACCCACCTTAGGGACTAGCTATGAGCAGTTCTTC. Residues: CASSPTLGTSYEQFF.

The chain employs TRBV30 and TRBJ2-2; TRBD2 matches at 13 bases. The CDR3 runs to 13 residues. Per germline, CDR1 GTSNPN and CDR2 SVGIG (reference sequence). The trim removed 7 bases at V and 9 bases at J, leaving 5 bases unmatched. The CDR3 coding sequence is TGTGCCTTCCGGACTAGCGGGAGCCGGGAGCTGTTTTTT. It is translated as CAFRTSGSRELFF.

This rearrangement joins TRBV25-1 to TRBJ2-7; D unclear. The CDR3 is made up of 13 amino acids. The V end lost 6 bases, the J end lost 4 bases, and 13 bases lay between the germline ends. The germline CDR1 and CDR2 sequences are MGHDK and SYGVNS. CDR3 region: CASSESSVYEQYF. The CDR3 DNA reads TGTGCCAGCAGCGAGAGTTCCGTATACGAGCAGTACTTC.

V is TRBV15 and J is TRBJ2-5, with TRBD2 matching over 13 bases. V shed 5 bases, J shed 4 bases, and the junction held 7 bases outside the gene matches. Germline assignment: CDR1 LNHNV and CDR2 YYDKDF (reference sequence). This CDR3 has 16 amino acids. The CDR3 region has the DNA TGTGCCACCAGCCGAACTAGCGGGAGGGCGCGAGAGACCCAGTACTTC. It translates to CATSRTSGRARETQYF.

J is TRBJ2-2 and V is TRBV11-3; D is perhaps TRBD2 (6 bases). CDR3 size: 14 residues. In germline, CDR1 is SGHNT, CDR2 YENEEA. The V gene lost 1 base and the J gene lost 6 bases, with 9 bases spanning the gap. CDR3: CASSLAAGSGELFF. The CDR3 DNA follows: TGTGCCAGCAGCTTAGCTGCGGGATCCGGGGAGCTGTTTTTT.

The chain is built from TRBV3-1 (or the pseudogene TRBV3-2) and TRBJ2-1, with D unresolved. CDR1 is LGHDT and CDR2 is YNNKEL in the germline V gene (reference sequence). The CDR3 sequence is 15 residues long. V was trimmed by 1 base and J by 7 bases, leaving 14 bases between them. CDR3 amino acids: CASSQVFSPLNEQFF. The DNA for the CDR3 is TGTGCCAGCAGCCAAGTGTTTAGCCCCTTAAATGAGCAGTTCTTC.

The chain links TRBV2 to TRBJ2-5; 9 bases align to TRBD2. CDR3 length: 15 amino acids. J gave up 5 bases and V 5 bases, and 9 bases lay outside the gene matches. The V gene's germline CDR1 is SNHLY and CDR2 FYNNEI. CDR3 amino acids: CASSRGLATKETQYF. CDR3 DNA: TGTGCCAGCAGTCGGGGACTAGCTACCAAGGAGACCCAGTACTTC.

The J gene is TRBJ2-2, the V gene TRBV10-2, with TRBD2 matching over 15 bases. This CDR3 is built from 18 residues. The V and J ends lost 7 bases and 5 bases, in that order; junction bases with no gene match: 11. Looked up from germline, CDR1 is WSHSY and CDR2 is SAAADI. The CDR3: CASTTPGLAGGGTGELFF. In DNA form, the CDR3 reads TGCGCCAGCACAACTCCGGGACTAGCGGGAGGTGGTACCGGGGAGCTGTTTTTT.